These 23 T cell receptor beta chains share one sample of origin, sequenced in a study of vaccination effects on CD4 cells after COVID-19. Assay: immunoSEQ multiplex PCR; the TCRdb copy retains only in-frame clones and omits some. The sample consists of 25,000 to 35,000 clones, around 72% of them appearing once. ViraFEST assay sequencing came after antigen-specific CD4+ T cells were expanded with viral peptide pools. Culture proceeded for 10 days, and CD4+ T cells were then isolated. None of the vaccinated had previously contracted SARS-CoV-2, and their nucleocapsid antibodies tested negative. For these receptors, no antigen is known. This specimen was CD4+ T cells from PBMCs cultured with SARS-CoV-2 spike peptides, taken before COVID-19 vaccination. These receptors came from a human donor who received a COVID-19 vaccine.

The CDR3 DNA follows: TGTGCCAGCAGTCAAAGCGAGGGTCCCTACAATGAGCAGTTCTTC. Translation gives CASSQSEGPYNEQFF. The chain links TRBV6-2 or TRBV6-3 to TRBJ2-1, with a possible D match to TRBD2 (5 bases). CDR3 size: 15 residues. Germline V lookup: CDR1 MNHEY, CDR2 SVGEGT. Trimming cost V 5 bases and J 2 bases, with 13 bases left between them.

The chain joins TRBV7-2 to TRBJ1-1; a weak D match, TRBD1 (5 bases). Germline loops: CDR1 SGHTA, CDR2 FQGNSA. The ends were cut back, 0 bases at V and 1 base at J, with 6 bases in the middle. This CDR3 has 14 amino acids. CDR3 nucleotides: TGTGCCAGCAGCTTAGCGGGGGGGAACACTGAAGCTTTCTTT. Translating it yields CASSLAGGNTEAFF.

This clone was detected only a few times. This chain's CDR3 is CASTTGADTQYF. CDR3 bases: TGTGCCAGCACCACGGGGGCAGATACGCAGTATTTT. This sequence joins TRBV12-3 or TRBV12-4 and TRBJ2-3; tentative D call: TRBD2 (6 bases). Trimming stripped 7 bases from V and 4 bases from J, with 9 bases between. The CDR3 extends over 12 amino acids.

This clone was detected once. The gene calls are TRBV5-4 and TRBJ2-1; perhaps D is TRBD1 or TRBD2 (7 bases each). The CDR3 has 17 amino acids. The germline V gene encodes CDR1 SGHNT and CDR2 YYREEE (reference sequence). V was shortened by 0 bases and J by 1 base, with 14 bases between the two germline ends. CDR3 sequence (DNA): TGTGCCAGCAGCTTGGGGGGGGGACAGAGGTCCTACAATGAGCAGTTCTTC. It yields the protein CASSLGGGQRSYNEQFF. The full variable domain, rest sourced from reference TRBV5-4 and TRBJ2-1, is ETGVTQSPTHLIKTRGQQVTLRCSSQSGHNTVSWYQQALGQGPQFIFQYYREEENGRGNFPPRFSGLQFPNYSSELNVNALELDDSALYLCASSLGGGQRSYNEQFFGPGTRLTVL.

The chain joins TRBV6-7 to TRBJ1-3; D is ambiguous. TRBV6-7 is filed as an ORF, its function uncertain. The CDR3 is 15 amino acids. Trimming pared 7 bases from V and 1 base from J, leaving 14 bases between. CDR3 bases: TGTGCCAGCAACGGGCAGCTCTATTCTGGAAACACCATATATTTT. Its translation: CASNGQLYSGNTIYF.

The J gene is TRBJ1-1, the V gene TRBV6-5, with TRBD1 as a possible D gene (5 bases). Germline CDR1 MNHEY, CDR2 SVGAGI. CDR3 length equals 15 residues. V was clipped by 2 bases and J by 1 base, with 11 bases between them. Written as DNA, the CDR3 is TGTGCCAGCAGTTACGGGGGTATTGGGAACACTGAAGCTTTCTTT. Its protein product is CASSYGGIGNTEAFF.

CDR3: CASSGWTNSYEQYF. The CDR3, as DNA: TGTGCCAGCAGTGGTTGGACAAATTCCTACGAGCAGTACTTC. The chain is built from TRBV28 and TRBJ2-7; a weak D match, TRBD1 (5 bases). Germline V lookup: CDR1 MDHEN, CDR2 SYDVKM. There are 14 residues in the CDR3. V lost 5 bases and J 1 base, leaving 12 bases between the germline ends.

A few counts support this clone. The genes are TRBV2 and TRBJ1-1, with D hard to call. Germline V gene sequence: CDR1 SNHLY, CDR2 FYNNEI. Trimming pared 2 bases from V and 0 bases from J, leaving 10 bases between. This CDR3 comprises 15 residues. CDR3 nucleotide sequence: TGTGCCAGCAGTGAAAGTCCCCTTGTGAACACTGAAGCTTTCTTT. Translating it yields CASSESPLVNTEAFF.

This chain uses TRBV28 with TRBJ1-1; no reliable D call. The CDR3 is made up of 15 amino acids. V lost 2 bases, J lost 0 bases, and 10 bases lay in between. The germline gives CDR1 MDHEN, CDR2 SYDVKM. CDR3 loop: CASSLGPMVNTEAFF. In DNA, the CDR3 is TGTGCCAGCAGTTTAGGCCCGATGGTGAACACTGAAGCTTTCTTT.

This clone was found once. CDR3 sequence: CASSRGPSGPHSSYNSPLHF. The CDR3 DNA reads as TGTGCCAGCAGCCGGGGACCGTCGGGGCCCCATAGCTCCTATAATTCACCCCTCCACTTT. The rearrangement uses TRBV6-6 and TRBJ1-6; D possibly corresponds to TRBD1 (5 bases). The ends were cut back, 6 bases at V and 0 bases at J, with 24 bases in the middle. Germline CDR1 reads MNHNY; CDR2 reads SVGAGI (reference sequence). The CDR3 is 20 amino acids.

V is TRBV18 and J is TRBJ2-2; TRBD1 matches 8 bases. CDR1 and CDR2 (germline): KGHSH, LQKENI. The V and J ends lost 10 bases and 5 bases, in that order; junction bases with no gene match: 9. The CDR3 is made up of 14 amino acids. DNA for the CDR3: TGTGCCACCACCGGGGACAGGCAAACCGGGGAGCTGTTTTTT. Residues: CATTGDRQTGELFF. Filled out from reference TRBV18 and TRBJ2-2, the complete variable domain reads NAGVMQNPRHLVRRRGQEARLRCSPMKGHSHVYWYRQLPEEGLKFMVYLQKENIIDESGMPKERFSAEFPKEGPSILRIQQVVRGDSAAYFCATTGDRQTGELFFGEGSRLTVL.

This clone was seen a handful of times. As DNA, the CDR3 is TGTGCCTGGAGTCCGGGAACTGAAGCTTTCTTT. Translated: CAWSPGTEAFF. The V gene is TRBV30, the J gene TRBJ1-1; no clear D gene. CDR1 is GTSNPN, CDR2 SVGIG, per germline (reference sequence). The CDR3 is 11 residues long. The V gene lost 2 bases and the J gene lost 5 bases, with 6 bases spanning the gap.

Worth noting for this clone: The junction departs from the called germline gene at one end, perhaps through a read error. The chain links TRBV27 to TRBJ2-3, with D tentatively TRBD1 (5 bases). Per the germline V gene, CDR1 is MNHEY and CDR2 is SMNVEV (reference sequence). The CDR3 length is 13 residues. In DNA, the CDR3 is TGTGCCAGCAGTTTACAGGGCTTATTTCCTCATGATTTT. It yields the protein CASSLQGLFPHDF.

The chain carries TRBV12-3 or TRBV12-4 and TRBJ2-5; no reliable D call. The CDR3 is 13 residues long. The V and J ends lost 4 bases and 1 base respectively, with 7 bases between them. The CDR3: CASSSGIQETQYF. The CDR3 coding sequence is TGTGCCAGCAGTTCTGGAATCCAAGAGACCCAGTACTTC.

There are a few counts of this clone. V is TRBV27 and J is TRBJ1-6; D possibly corresponds to TRBD1 (5 bases). Looked up from germline, CDR1 is MNHEY and CDR2 is SMNVEV (reference sequence). The CDR3 is 14 amino acids. V was cut by 5 bases and J by 9 bases, with 14 bases left in between. CDR3 residues: CASSTRGLGSPLHF. DNA of the CDR3: TGTGCCAGCAGTACTCGGGGCCTTGGTTCACCCCTCCACTTT.

The rearrangement uses TRBV5-4 and TRBJ1-2; perhaps TRBD1 as D (6 bases). The V gene lost 3 bases and the J gene lost 3 bases, with 12 bases spanning the gap. CDR1 is SGHNT, CDR2 YYREEE, per germline (reference sequence). This CDR3 is built from 14 residues. This CDR3 is CASSSVGGDYGYTF. The CDR3, as DNA: TGTGCCAGCAGCTCGGTTGGGGGCGACTATGGCTACACCTTC.

The rearrangement uses TRBV28 and TRBJ2-1; D may correspond to TRBD1 or TRBD2 (7 bases each). V lost 3 bases, J lost 4 bases, and 28 bases lay in between. This CDR3 region has 20 residues. Per the germline V gene, CDR1 is MDHEN and CDR2 is SYDVKM. This CDR3 reads CASSFPTNLLRQGGYNEQFF. The CDR3 region has the DNA TGTGCCAGCAGTTTCCCTACCAATCTACTCAGGCAGGGGGGGTACAATGAGCAGTTCTTC.

The chain employs TRBV7-2 and TRBJ2-1, with 8 positions matching TRBD2. This CDR3 spans 15 amino acids. Germline CDR1 is SGHTA and CDR2 is FQGNSA. Germline trimming cut 5 bases from V and 7 bases from J; bases unmatched to any gene: 10. Here the CDR3 DNA reads TGTGCCAGCAGCATTAGCGGGGCCTCGGGGAATGAGCAGTTCTTC. Amino acids: CASSISGASGNEQFF. Full variable domain (rest looked up from reference TRBV7-2 and TRBJ2-1): GAGVSQSPSNKVTEKGKDVELRCDPISGHTALYWYRQSLGQGLEFLIYFQGNSAPDKSGLPSDRFSAERTGGSVSTLTIQRTQQEDSAVYLCASSISGASGNEQFFGPGTRLTVL.

The chain combines TRBV7-9 with TRBJ2-1, with 9 bases aligning to TRBD2. This CDR3 comprises 16 residues. V shed 3 bases and J 5 bases; nucleotides not matched to a gene: 8. The germline V gene has CDR1 SEHNR and CDR2 FQNEAQ (reference sequence). Written as DNA, the CDR3 is TGTGCCAGCAGCTTTTCCTCTAGCGGGATAAACAATGAGCAGTTCTTC. Amino acids: CASSFSSSGINNEQFF.

This chain joins TRBV30 and TRBJ1-1; a weak D match, TRBD1 (6 bases). Germline CDR1 and CDR2: GTSNPN and SVGIG (reference sequence). V dropped 0 bases and J dropped 1 base, with 9 bases sitting between them. The length of the CDR3 is 14 residues. For the CDR3, the DNA is TGTGCCTGGAGTGTAAGGGGGGGGAACACTGAAGCTTTCTTT. Translated: CAWSVRGGNTEAFF. The full variable domain, completed using reference TRBV30 and TRBJ1-1, is SQTIHQWPATLVQPVGSPLSLECTVEGTSNPNLYWYRQAAGRGLQLLFYSVGIGQISSEVPQNLSASRPQDRQFILSSKKLLLSDSGFYLCAWSVRGGNTEAFFGQGTRLTVV.

This clone turned up a few times. The gene calls are TRBV7-2 and TRBJ1-5; maybe TRBD1 (6 bases). V was clipped by 5 bases and J by 2 bases, with 13 bases between them. The CDR3 runs 15 residues. Per the germline V gene, CDR1 is SGHTA and CDR2 is FQGNSA. CDR3 sequence reads: CASSPDSYGNQPQHF. The CDR3 DNA reads as TGTGCCAGCAGCCCGGACAGCTATGGCAATCAGCCCCAGCATTTT. The full variable domain, completed using reference TRBV7-2 and TRBJ1-5, is GAGVSQSPSNKVTEKGKDVELRCDPISGHTALYWYRQSLGQGLEFLIYFQGNSAPDKSGLPSDRFSAERTGGSVSTLTIQRTQQEDSAVYLCASSPDSYGNQPQHFGDGTRLSIL.

The chain joins TRBV5-8 to TRBJ2-4; D might be TRBD2 (6 bases). V gave up 3 bases and J gave up 7 bases, with 8 bases separating them. The CDR3 is made up of 12 amino acids. CDR1 and CDR2 from the germline V gene are SGHTS and YDEGEE. The CDR3 DNA is TGTGCCAGCAGCTGGGGACTTAACATTCAGTACTTC. It translates to CASSWGLNIQYF.

The chain has TRBV7-2 and TRBJ2-2; D gene unclear. V was clipped by 6 bases and J by 2 bases, with 16 bases between them. This CDR3 comprises 16 residues. Germline V lookup: CDR1 SGHTA, CDR2 FQGNSA. The CDR3 reads CASRPSGGVNTGELFF. CDR3 nucleotides: TGTGCCAGCAGACCCAGTGGCGGTGTCAACACCGGGGAGCTGTTTTTT.